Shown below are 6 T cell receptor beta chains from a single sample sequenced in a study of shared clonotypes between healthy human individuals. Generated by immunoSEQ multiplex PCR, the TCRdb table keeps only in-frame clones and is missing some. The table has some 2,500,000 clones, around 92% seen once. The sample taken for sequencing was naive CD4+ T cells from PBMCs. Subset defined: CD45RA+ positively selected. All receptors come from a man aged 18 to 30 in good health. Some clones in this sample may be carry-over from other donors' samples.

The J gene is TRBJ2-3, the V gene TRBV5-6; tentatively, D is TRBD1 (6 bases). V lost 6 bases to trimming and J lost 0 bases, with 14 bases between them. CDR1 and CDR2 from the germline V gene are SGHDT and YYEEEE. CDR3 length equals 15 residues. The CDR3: CASTLWGPSTDTQYF. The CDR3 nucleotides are TGTGCCAGCACCCTCTGGGGGCCGAGCACAGATACGCAGTATTTT.

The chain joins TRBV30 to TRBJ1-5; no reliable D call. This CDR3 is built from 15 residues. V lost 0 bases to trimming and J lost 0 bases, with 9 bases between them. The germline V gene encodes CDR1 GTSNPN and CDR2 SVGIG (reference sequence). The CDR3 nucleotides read TGTGCCTGGAGTGTCGGTACATATAGCAATCAGCCCCAGCATTTT. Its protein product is CAWSVGTYSNQPQHF.

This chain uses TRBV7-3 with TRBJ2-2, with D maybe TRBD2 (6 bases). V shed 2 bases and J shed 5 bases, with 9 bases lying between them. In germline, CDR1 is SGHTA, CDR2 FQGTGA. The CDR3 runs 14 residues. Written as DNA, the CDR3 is TGTGCCAGCAGCTTAGAGAGCGGGACCGGGGAGCTGTTTTTT. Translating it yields CASSLESGTGELFF.

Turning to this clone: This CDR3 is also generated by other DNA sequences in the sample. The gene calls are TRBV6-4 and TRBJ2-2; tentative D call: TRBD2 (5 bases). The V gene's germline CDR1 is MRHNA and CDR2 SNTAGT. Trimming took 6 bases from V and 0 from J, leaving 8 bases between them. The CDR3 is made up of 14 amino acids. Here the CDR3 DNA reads TGTGCCAGCAGAGGACTCGCGAACACCGGGGAGCTGTTTTTT. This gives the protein CASRGLANTGELFF.

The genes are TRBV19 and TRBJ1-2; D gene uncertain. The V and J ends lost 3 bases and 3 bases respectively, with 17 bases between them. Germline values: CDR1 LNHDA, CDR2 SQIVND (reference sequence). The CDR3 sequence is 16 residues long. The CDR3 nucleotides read TGTGCCAGTAGTATGGGCGGAACAACTAACCACTATGGCTACACCTTC. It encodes CASSMGGTTNHYGYTF.

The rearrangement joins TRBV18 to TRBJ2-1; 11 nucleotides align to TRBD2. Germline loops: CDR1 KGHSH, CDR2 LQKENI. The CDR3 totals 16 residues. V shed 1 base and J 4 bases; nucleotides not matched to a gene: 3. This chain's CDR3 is CASSPRRTSGYNEQFF. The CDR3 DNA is TGTGCCAGCTCACCACGTAGGACTAGCGGGTACAATGAGCAGTTCTTC. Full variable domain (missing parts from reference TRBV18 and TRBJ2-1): NAGVMQNPRHLVRRRGQEARLRCSPMKGHSHVYWYRQLPEEGLKFMVYLQKENIIDESGMPKERFSAEFPKEGPSILRIQQVVRGDSAAYFCASSPRRTSGYNEQFFGPGTRLTVL.